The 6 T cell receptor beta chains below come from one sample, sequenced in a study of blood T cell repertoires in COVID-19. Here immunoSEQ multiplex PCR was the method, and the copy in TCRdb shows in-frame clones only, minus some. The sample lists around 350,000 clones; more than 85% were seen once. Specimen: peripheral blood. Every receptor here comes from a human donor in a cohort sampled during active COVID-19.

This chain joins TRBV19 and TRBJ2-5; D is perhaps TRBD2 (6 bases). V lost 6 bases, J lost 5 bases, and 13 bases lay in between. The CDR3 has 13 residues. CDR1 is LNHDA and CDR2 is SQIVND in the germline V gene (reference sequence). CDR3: CASSRVAGETQYF. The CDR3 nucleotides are TGTGCCAGTAGCCGGGTGGCGGGGGAGACCCAGTACTTC.

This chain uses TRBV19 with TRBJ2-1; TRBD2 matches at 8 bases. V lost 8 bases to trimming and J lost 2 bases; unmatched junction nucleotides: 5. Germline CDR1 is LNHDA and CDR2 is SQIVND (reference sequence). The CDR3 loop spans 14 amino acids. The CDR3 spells CASRLAGTYNEQFF. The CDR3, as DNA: TGTGCCAGTCGGCTAGCGGGCACCTACAATGAGCAGTTCTTC.

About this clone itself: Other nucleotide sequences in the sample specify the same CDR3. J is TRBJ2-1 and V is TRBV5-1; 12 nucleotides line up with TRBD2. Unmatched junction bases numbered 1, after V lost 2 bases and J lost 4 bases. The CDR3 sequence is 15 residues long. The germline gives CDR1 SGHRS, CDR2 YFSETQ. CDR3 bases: TGCGCCAGCAGCTTAACTAGCGGGGGGTACAATGAGCAGTTCTTC. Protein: CASSLTSGGYNEQFF.

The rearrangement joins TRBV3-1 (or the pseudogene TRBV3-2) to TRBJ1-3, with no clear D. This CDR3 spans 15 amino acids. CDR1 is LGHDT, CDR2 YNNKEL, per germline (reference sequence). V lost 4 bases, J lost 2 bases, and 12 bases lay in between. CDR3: CASSPRWGAGNTIYF. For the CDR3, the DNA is TGTGCCAGCAGCCCTCGCTGGGGAGCTGGAAACACCATATATTTT.

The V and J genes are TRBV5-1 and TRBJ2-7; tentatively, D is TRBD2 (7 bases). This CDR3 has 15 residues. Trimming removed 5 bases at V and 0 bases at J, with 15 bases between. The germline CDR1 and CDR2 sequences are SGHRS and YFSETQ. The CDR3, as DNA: TGCGCCAGCAGATCGGGGGGCCCGAACTCCTACGAGCAGTACTTC. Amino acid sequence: CASRSGGPNSYEQYF.

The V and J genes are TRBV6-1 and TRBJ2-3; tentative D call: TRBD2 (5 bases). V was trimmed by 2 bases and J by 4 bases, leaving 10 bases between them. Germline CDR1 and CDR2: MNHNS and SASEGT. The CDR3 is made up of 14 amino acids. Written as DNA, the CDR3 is TGTGCCAGCAGTGAAAACCCGGAGGCAGATACGCAGTATTTT. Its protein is CASSENPEADTQYF.